This T cell receptor (beta chain) was sequenced for a study of blood T cell repertoires in COVID-19. Study at large: Italy, Spain and the United States were the sources of the convalescent and acute COVID-19 samples. Nucleic acid was either cDNA or gDNA, and it came from T cells, B-cell-depleted T cells, or PBMCs.

Original handling: Reference gene primer amplification yielded estimated nucleated cell counts. Generated by immunoSEQ multiplex PCR, the TCRdb table keeps only in-frame clones and is missing some. That table supplies the V and J calls and clone size; D and trimming were determined from the DNA. Among roughly 190,000 clones listed, 86% were seen once. Enrollees, about 18 to 90 years old, lived in some 24 US areas. The CDR3 length is 13 residues. Germline V CDR1 and CDR2: MNHEY, SVGAGI. The germline V and J ends were trimmed by 0 bases and 5 bases, with 8 bases remaining between them. This clone was counted a few times.

This sequence originates from a woman in her thirties or forties in a cohort exposed to, infected with or recovered from COVID-19 (not recorded which). This chain joins TRBV6-5 and TRBJ2-7, with D perhaps TRBD1 (5 bases). The sample was PBMCs or T cells enriched from blood (not recorded which). CDR3 sequence: CASSYSTVHEQYF. The DNA for the CDR3 is TGTGCCAGCAGTTACTCGACAGTCCACGAGCAGTACTTC.